This passage covers 27 T cell receptor beta chains from one sample sequenced in a study of T cell responses to AZD1222 COVID-19 vaccine listed by TCRdb under 2021. The time point label of this sample denotes: baseline before first vaccination. Libraries were prepared through the immunoSEQ multiplex PCR assay. The immuneACCESS repertoire file appears here via TCRdb, limited to in-frame rearrangements. These files lack a portion of the clones; in checked studies, under half of the deficit traces to unresolved V genes, and the cause of the others is not known. Present in this sample are more than 95,000 clones, more than 85% of which were seen just once. Jointly, the top ten make up 5% of the sample. The specimen was peripheral blood, collected on day 0 of AZD1222 vaccination. The origin of the receptors is an adult in good health.

This clone is a singleton in its sample. The V call is TRBV11-2, the J call TRBJ1-2, with a possible D match to TRBD1 (6 bases). Per germline, CDR1 SGHAT and CDR2 FQNNGV. Trimming left V 5 bases short and J 5 bases short, with 12 bases between. This CDR3 spans 13 amino acids. CDR3 nucleotides: TGTGCCAGCAGCCAAGGACAGTCTTATGGCTACACCTTC. Translating gives CASSQGQSYGYTF.

The rearrangement links TRBV2 to TRBJ2-1; D may correspond to TRBD1 or TRBD2 (5 bases each). This CDR3 contains 18 residues. CDR1 SNHLY and CDR2 FYNNEI come from the germline V gene. Between the trimmed V and J ends, which lost 8 bases and 9 bases, there was a span of 32 bases. As DNA, the CDR3 is TGTGCCAGCGAGCGCTTGGGGGAGCGCGGCAGGCCCCTGGGTGAGCAGTTCTTC. This gives the protein CASERLGERGRPLGEQFF.

V is TRBV21-1 and J is TRBJ2-1; the table's D call, TRBD1, was not checked against the DNA. TRBV21-1 is a pseudogene. This CDR3 region has 14 residues. The CDR3 loop is CANTLAGAYNEQFF. CDR3 nucleotide sequence: TGTGCCAACACCCTAGCAGGGGCCTACAATGAGCAGTTCTTC.

The genes are TRBV27 and TRBJ1-1; D gene ambiguous. The CDR3 runs 13 residues. The germline V and J ends were trimmed by 1 base and 1 base, with 4 bases remaining between them. Germline V gene sequence: CDR1 MNHEY, CDR2 SMNVEV (reference sequence). The CDR3 nucleotides read TGTGCCAGCAGTTTATGGCAGAACACTGAAGCTTTCTTT. Amino acids: CASSLWQNTEAFF.

The V and J genes are TRBV10-3 and TRBJ2-7; maybe TRBD1 (6 bases). Germline CDR1 reads ENHRY; CDR2 reads SYGVKD. This CDR3 spans 14 amino acids. V was clipped by 4 bases and J by 4 bases, with 14 bases between them. The CDR3 nucleotides are TGTGCCATCAGTGCGACAGTTAGGGGGTACGAGCAGTACTTC. This translates into CAISATVRGYEQYF.

The V gene is TRBV2, the J gene TRBJ1-3; D remains ambiguous. The germline V gene encodes CDR1 SNHLY and CDR2 FYNNEI. The V end lost 6 bases, the J end lost 4 bases, and 13 bases lay between the germline ends. The CDR3 is made up of 14 amino acids. Written as DNA, the CDR3 is TGTGCCAGCAGGACTCTGGGGTCCGGAAACACCATATATTTT. This codes for CASRTLGSGNTIYF.

The CDR3 DNA is TGTGCCAGCTCACCAGAAGGCTCCGGGGGGTATGGCTACACCTTC. Translation: CASSPEGSGGYGYTF. This rearrangement joins TRBV18 to TRBJ1-2, with D maybe TRBD1 (5 bases). Germline CDR1 and CDR2: KGHSH and LQKENI. The CDR3 has 15 residues. V was clipped by 2 bases and J by 5 bases, with 15 bases between them.

The chain is built from TRBV25-1 and TRBJ2-2; no clear D gene. The V and J ends lost 3 bases and 2 bases respectively, with 7 bases between them. CDR1 and CDR2 (germline): MGHDK, SYGVNS. The CDR3 is 14 residues long. CDR3 amino acids: CASSDPANTGELFF. As DNA, the CDR3 is TGTGCCAGCAGTGACCCCGCAAACACCGGGGAGCTGTTTTTT. Filled out from reference TRBV25-1 and TRBJ2-2, the complete variable domain reads EADIYQTPRYLVIGTGKKITLECSQTMGHDKMYWYQQDPGMELHLIHYSYGVNSTEKGDLSSESTVSRIRTEHFPLTLESARPSHTSQYLCASSDPANTGELFFGEGSRLTVL.

The genes are TRBV18 and TRBJ1-6; weak D call: TRBD1 (6 bases). Looked up from germline, CDR1 is KGHSH and CDR2 is LQKENI. This CDR3 has 18 residues. The V end was cut by 3 bases, the J end by 7 bases, with 22 bases between. CDR3 bases: TGTGCCAGCTCACCGAGTTTGACCCGAGACAGGACAAATTCACCCCTCCACTTT. Residues: CASSPSLTRDRTNSPLHF.

The chain joins TRBV10-1 to TRBJ2-3; 7 nucleotides align to TRBD2. The CDR3 contains 14 residues. The V gene end was trimmed by 10 bases and the J gene end by 4 bases; junction bases not matched to a gene: 11. Germline CDR1 is WNHNN and CDR2 is SYGVQD (reference sequence). The CDR3 DNA is TGCGCCACCCCGGTCAGCGGGAACCCAGATACGCAGTATTTT. It is translated as CATPVSGNPDTQYF.

This clone was recorded only once. V usage is TRBV9 and J usage is TRBJ2-2; 7 positions match TRBD1. V shed 4 bases and J 3 bases; nucleotides not matched to a gene: 9. This CDR3 has 16 residues. Germline CDR1 SGDLS, CDR2 YYNGEE. The CDR3 loop is CASSKTGIGDTGELFF. In DNA, the CDR3 is TGTGCCAGCAGCAAGACAGGGATTGGAGACACCGGGGAGCTGTTTTTT.

The J gene is TRBJ2-2, the V gene TRBV4-3; tentatively, D is TRBD1 (6 bases). The germline V gene has CDR1 LGHNA and CDR2 YSLEER. V shed 3 bases and J shed 5 bases, with 22 bases lying between them. This CDR3 is 18 amino acids long. CDR3 amino acids: CASSHLPRQGKGTGELFF. The CDR3 DNA sequence: TGCGCCAGCAGCCACCTGCCCCGTCAGGGGAAAGGGACCGGGGAGCTGTTTTTT.

The V gene is TRBV28, the J gene TRBJ1-3; D is undetermined. The ends were cut back, 7 bases at V and 0 bases at J, with 7 bases in the middle. Germline assignment: CDR1 MDHEN and CDR2 SYDVKM. CDR3 size: 13 residues. The CDR3 sequence is CASTGNSGNTIYF. CDR3 nucleotide sequence: TGTGCCAGCACAGGAAACTCTGGAAACACCATATATTTT.

This sequence joins TRBV4-2 and TRBJ1-3; TRBD1 matches at 12 bases. The CDR3 consists of 17 residues. V was pared by 0 bases and J by 2 bases, with 2 bases of the junction left unmatched. Germline lookup yields CDR1 LGHNA and CDR2 YNFKEQ. The CDR3 here is CASSQEGDRGPGNTIYF. As DNA, the CDR3 is TGTGCCAGCAGCCAAGAAGGGGACAGGGGGCCTGGAAACACCATATATTTT.

The CDR3 coding sequence is TGTGCCAGCAGCGACAGGCTCTATGGCTACACCTTC. Encoded protein: CASSDRLYGYTF. The V and J genes are TRBV5-4 and TRBJ1-2, with D tentatively TRBD1 (6 bases). Germline CDR1 is SGHNT and CDR2 is YYREEE (reference sequence). This CDR3 contains 12 residues. Trimming removed 4 bases at V and 4 bases at J, with 8 bases between.

The chain recombines TRBV28 with TRBJ2-6, with unresolved D. V lost 7 bases and J lost 0, with 13 bases in between. This CDR3 is built from 16 residues. Germline CDR1 and CDR2: MDHEN and SYDVKM. CDR3 coding DNA: TGTGCCAGCACGGACGCGACGCCCTCTGGGGCCAACGTCCTGACTTTC. Amino acids: CASTDATPSGANVLTF.

V gene TRBV5-1 combines with J gene TRBJ2-7, with D tentatively TRBD1 (6 bases). Trimming took off 6 bases at V and 4 bases at J, with 8 bases between the two ends. CDR1 is SGHRS and CDR2 is YFSETQ in the germline V gene. The CDR3 sequence is 11 residues long. In DNA form, the CDR3 reads TGCGCCAGCAAGGGGGAGTACGAGCAGTACTTC. Amino acid sequence: CASKGEYEQYF.

This clone was observed once. V is TRBV27 and J is TRBJ1-6, with D possibly being TRBD1 (6 bases). Germline V CDR1 and CDR2: MNHEY, SMNVEV (reference sequence). The CDR3 runs 14 residues. Between the trimmed V and J ends, which lost 6 bases and 6 bases, there was a span of 12 bases. CDR3 in DNA: TGTGCCAGCAGCTCAGGACAGACTAATTCACCCCTCCACTTT. It codes for CASSSGQTNSPLHF.

This sequence joins TRBV30 and TRBJ2-4, with a tentative D call TRBD1 (6 bases). The germline V gene has CDR1 GTSNPN and CDR2 SVGIG (reference sequence). The CDR3 contains 11 residues. The germline V and J ends were trimmed by 0 bases and 9 bases, with 6 bases remaining between them. CDR3 protein: CAWSVQGIQYF. CDR3 DNA: TGTGCCTGGAGTGTACAGGGCATTCAGTACTTC.

The chain couples TRBV10-1 to TRBJ1-3, with D unresolved. V was clipped by 8 bases and J by 0 bases, with 14 bases between them. Per the germline V gene, CDR1 is WNHNN and CDR2 is SYGVQD (reference sequence). The CDR3 spans 15 residues. The DNA for the CDR3 is TGCGCCAGCTCAGCCGGTGTCGGCTCTGGAAACACCATATATTTT. Its translation: CASSAGVGSGNTIYF.

As regards this clone: Different DNA sequences within this sample yield the same CDR3. The J gene is TRBJ1-5, the V gene TRBV24-1; D is uncertain. Trimming cost V 1 base and J 6 bases, with 3 bases left between them. Germline values: CDR1 KGHDR, CDR2 SFDVKD. The CDR3 consists of 12 residues. CDR3 sequence (DNA): TGTGCCACCAGTGATTTAGGTCAGCCCCAGCATTTT. Translating gives CATSDLGQPQHF.

This clone has a handful of counts. The chain couples TRBV18 to TRBJ2-7, with D possibly matching TRBD2 (6 bases). V was cut by 2 bases and J by 0 bases, with 8 bases left in between. The germline CDR1 and CDR2 sequences are KGHSH and LQKENI. This CDR3 region has 14 residues. In nucleotides, the CDR3 is TGTGCCAGCTCACCAGCGGGAAGCTCCTACGAGCAGTACTTC. It codes for CASSPAGSSYEQYF.

The sample holds one count of this clone. The chain uses TRBV13 and TRBJ2-3; TRBD2 is a possible D gene (6 bases). CDR1 PRHDT and CDR2 FYEKMQ come from the germline V gene (reference sequence). V shed 6 bases and J shed 1 base, with 11 bases lying between them. The CDR3 is 14 residues long. The CDR3: CASSLTSRTDTQYF. The CDR3 coding sequence is TGTGCCAGCAGTCTAACTAGCCGCACAGATACGCAGTATTTT.

The chain carries TRBV24-1 and TRBJ2-1; maybe TRBD1 (6 bases). The CDR3 contains 14 residues. The germline CDR1 and CDR2 sequences are KGHDR and SFDVKD. V was shortened by 7 bases and J by 9 bases, with 18 bases between the two germline ends. CDR3 sequence reads: CATRMVGAMGEQFF. DNA of the CDR3: TGTGCCACCAGGATGGTGGGGGCCATGGGTGAGCAGTTCTTC.

This chain joins TRBV3-1 (or the pseudogene TRBV3-2) and TRBJ1-1; TRBD1 is a possible D gene (5 bases). Germline V gene sequence: CDR1 LGHDT, CDR2 YNNKEL (reference sequence). V was clipped by 5 bases and J by 4 bases, with 11 bases between them. The CDR3 runs to 13 residues. In nucleotides, the CDR3 is TGTGCCAGCAGCGTTAATGGGGGCACTGAAGCTTTCTTT. It encodes CASSVNGGTEAFF.

The V gene is TRBV7-9, the J gene TRBJ2-1, with D unresolved. The CDR3 extends over 16 amino acids. CDR1 SEHNR and CDR2 FQNEAQ come from the germline V gene (reference sequence). V gave up 6 bases and J gave up 0 bases, with 15 bases separating them. For the CDR3, the DNA is TGTGCCAGCAGGGCCGTTGGGTCCCACTCCTACAATGAGCAGTTCTTC. It codes for CASRAVGSHSYNEQFF.

This clone was observed a single time. The rearrangement uses TRBV20-1 and TRBJ2-2; D unclear. Trimming removed 1 base from V and 7 bases from J, with 4 bases in between. The CDR3 sequence is 11 residues long. Germline V CDR1 and CDR2: DFQATT, SNEGSKA (reference sequence). DNA of the CDR3: TGCAGTGCTAGAGTTAGCGGGGAGCTGTTTTTT. This gives the protein CSARVSGELFF.